Below are 12 T cell receptor beta chains sequenced from a single sample in a study of early T cells in non-severe SARS-CoV-2 infection. MiXCR, applied by TCRdb to the 5' RACE reads, yields one record per CDR3 protein. Of around 63,000 distinct CDR3 sequences in the sample, roughly 5.7% are singletons; the top ten hold approximately 3.6%. The sample here was whole blood, taken at baseline. The receptors shown here come from an adult who was a healthcare worker with PCR-confirmed SARS-CoV-2 infection or an uninfected control (not recorded which).

The chain carries TRBV7-9 and TRBJ1-1, with 7 bases lining up with TRBD1. CDR1 and CDR2 (germline): SEHNR, FQNEAQ (reference sequence). V lost 5 bases and J lost 0; bases outside the gene matches: 6. The CDR3 spans 15 residues. CDR3 amino acids: CASSPSRGLNTEAFF. CDR3 nucleotides: TGTGCCAGCAGCCCGTCAAGGGGGCTGAACACTGAAGCTTTCTTT.

A note on this clonotype: A read error may be the cause here, since a much bigger clone is one base away. The chain employs TRBV3-1 and TRBJ1-5; D unresolved. The CDR3 loop spans 12 amino acids. Trimming shortened V by 3 bases and J by 0 bases, and 0 bases separated the two germline ends. Germline V lookup: CDR1 LGHDT, CDR2 YNNKEL (reference sequence). The CDR3 region has the DNA TGTGCCAGCAGCCATAGCAATCAGCCCCAGCATTTT. Translating it yields CASSHSNQPQHF.

This clonotype was counted between two and nine times. The chain carries TRBV6-2 or TRBV6-3 and TRBJ1-2; TRBD1 might be the D (6 bases). The germline V gene has CDR1 MNHEY and CDR2 SVGEGT. The CDR3 has 17 residues. Trimming pared 4 bases from V and 4 bases from J, leaving 22 bases between. CDR3 loop: CASSSNNPDRPGYGYTF. Here the CDR3 DNA reads TGTGCCAGCAGTTCAAACAACCCGGACAGACCCGGCTATGGCTACACCTTC.

In its sample, this clonotype was seen many times. The genes are TRBV5-1 and TRBJ2-7; D remains unclear. Germline values: CDR1 SGHRS, CDR2 YFSETQ. This CDR3 contains 13 residues. With 4 bases removed from V and 4 bases from J, the gap between germline ends came to 12 bases. The CDR3 DNA is TGCGCCAGCAGCCCGGCCAGTGGGTACGAGCAGTACTTC. It specifies CASSPASGYEQYF. The full variable domain, its missing parts supplied by reference TRBV5-1 and TRBJ2-7, is KAGVTQTPRYLIKTRGQQVTLSCSPISGHRSVSWYQQTPGQGLQFLFEYFSETQRNKGNFPGRFSGRQFSNSRSEMNVSTLELGDSALYLCASSPASGYEQYFGPGTRLTVT.

This clonotype was seen repeatedly, ten times or more. The chain links TRBV6-6 to TRBJ2-2, with TRBD2 matching 7 bases. This CDR3 comprises 14 residues. Germline CDR1 is MNHNY and CDR2 is SVGAGI (reference sequence). After removal of 6 bases from V and 4 bases from J, the junction contained 5 bases not matched to a gene. CDR3 protein: CASSGGYTTGELFF. CDR3 sequence (DNA): TGTGCCAGCAGCGGGGGGTATACCACCGGGGAGCTGTTTTTT.

This clonotype was recorded many times. The chain links TRBV5-1 to TRBJ2-1; 7 positions agree with TRBD2. The V segment lost 1 base and the J segment 10 bases; nucleotides outside the gene matches: 11. The V gene's germline CDR1 is SGHRS and CDR2 YFSETQ. This CDR3 region has 15 residues. CDR3 nucleotide sequence: TGCGCCAGCAGCTTGTCGCTAGCGGACGGTTTGGAGCAGTTCTTC. This gives the protein CASSLSLADGLEQFF.

This clonotype was counted between two and nine times. The junction does not match germline at one end; this may be a read error. The V and J genes are TRBV15 and TRBJ2-7, with TRBD1 as a possible D gene (5 bases). The CDR3 covers 14 residues. The germline gives CDR1 LNHNV, CDR2 YYDKDF (reference sequence). In nucleotides, the CDR3 is TGTGTCACCAGCAGATACAGGTCAGCCTACGAGCAGTACTTC. It codes for CVTSRYRSAYEQYF.

This clonotype was recorded many times. The chain carries TRBV18 and TRBJ2-7; D might be TRBD1 (5 bases). The CDR3 consists of 13 residues. Trimming removed 2 bases from V and 2 bases from J, with 7 bases in between. From germline, CDR1 is KGHSH and CDR2 LQKENI. CDR3 bases: TGTGCCAGCTCACCAGGGGCTGCCTACGAGCAGTACTTC. Translated, it gives CASSPGAAYEQYF.

This clonotype was detected many times. The chain has TRBV2 and TRBJ2-2; 7 bases are shared with TRBD1. The V and J ends lost 3 bases and 4 bases, in that order; junction bases with no gene match: 2. The length of the CDR3 is 14 residues. From germline, CDR1 is SNHLY and CDR2 FYNNEI. The CDR3 nucleotides read TGTGCCAGCAGTGAGGACAGGAGCACCGGGGAGCTGTTTTTT. This encodes CASSEDRSTGELFF.

This clonotype appeared many times. This chain links TRBV28 with TRBJ1-1, with unresolved D. The CDR3 has 13 residues. The germline V and J ends were trimmed by 3 bases and 7 bases, with 12 bases remaining between them. The germline gives CDR1 MDHEN, CDR2 SYDVKM. The CDR3 region is CASSFFKGSEAFF. Here the CDR3 DNA reads TGTGCCAGCAGTTTTTTTAAGGGAAGTGAAGCTTTCTTT. The variable domain in full, completed from reference TRBV28 and TRBJ1-1, reads DVKVTQSSRYLVKRTGEKVFLECVQDMDHENMFWYRQDPGLGLRLIYFSYDVKMKEKGDIPEGYSVSREKKERFSLILESASTNQTSMYLCASSFFKGSEAFFGQGTRLTVV.

This clonotype was counted ten times or more. The V call is TRBV4-3, the J call TRBJ2-7; D gene unclear. Germline V gives CDR1 LGHNA, CDR2 YSLEER. The length of the CDR3 is 15 residues. The V end lost 0 bases, the J end lost 0 bases, and 9 bases lay between the germline ends. The CDR3 DNA reads as TGCGCCAGCAGCCAAGACAGGTTCCCCTCCTACGAGCAGTACTTC. Its protein product is CASSQDRFPSYEQYF.

This sequence joins TRBV6-1 and TRBJ2-7; D might be TRBD1 (6 bases). Trimming shortened V by 2 bases and J by 4 bases, and 18 bases separated the two germline ends. Germline CDR1 MNHNS, CDR2 SASEGT. CDR3 size: 16 residues. CDR3 region: CASSETGNRVFYEQYF. CDR3 nucleotide sequence: TGTGCCAGCAGTGAAACGGGGAACAGGGTGTTTTACGAGCAGTACTTC.